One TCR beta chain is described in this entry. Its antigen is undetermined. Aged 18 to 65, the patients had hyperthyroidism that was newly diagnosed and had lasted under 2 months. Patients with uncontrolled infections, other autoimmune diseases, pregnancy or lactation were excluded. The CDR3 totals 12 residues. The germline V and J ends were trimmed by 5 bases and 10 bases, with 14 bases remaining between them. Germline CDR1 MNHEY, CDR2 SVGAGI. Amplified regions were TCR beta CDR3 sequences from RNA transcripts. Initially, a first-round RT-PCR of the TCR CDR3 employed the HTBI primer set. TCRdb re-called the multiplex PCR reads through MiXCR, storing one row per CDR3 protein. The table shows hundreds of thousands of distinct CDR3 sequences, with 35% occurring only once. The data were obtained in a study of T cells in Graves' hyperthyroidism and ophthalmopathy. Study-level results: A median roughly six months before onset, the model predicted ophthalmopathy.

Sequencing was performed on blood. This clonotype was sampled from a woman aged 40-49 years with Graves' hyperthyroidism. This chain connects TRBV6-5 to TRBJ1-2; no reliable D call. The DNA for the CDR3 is TGTGCCAGCAGTCCTCTTAGCGGGGTCTACACCTTC. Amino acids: CASSPLSGVYTF.